These T cell receptor beta chains were read from a single sample in a study of OX40 agonist ivuxolimab in advanced cancers. The repertoire was sequenced with immunoSEQ multiplex PCR; TCRdb's copy has only in-frame clones and lacks some. The sample contains roughly 80,000 clones, over 85% of which appear only once. The sequencing used CD4+ or CD8+ T cells sorted from blood, collected in a trial of the OX40 agonist ivuxolimab. These receptors came from an adult with an advanced solid tumor such as melanoma, head and neck, liver or kidney cancer. The CDR3 runs from the conserved cysteine through the conserved F or W. The D gene is left open where the match is weak. Size values are once, few and many counts, or a class for expanded clones, and some rows have none.

cdr3_nt	cdr3_aa	d_call	clone_size	v_call	j_call
TGCGCCAGCAGCTTGATTCCAGGTCCCAACGAGCAGTACTTC	CASSLIPGPNEQYF	NA	NA	TRBV5-1	TRBJ2-7
TGTGCCAGTATAAGACAGGGGGGGAACACTGAAGCTTTCTTT	CASIRQGGNTEAFF	TRBD1	NA	TRBV19	TRBJ1-1
TGTGCCAGCAGCTTAGTGAGCTCTAGCGGGTACAATGAGCAGTTCTTC	CASSLVSSSGYNEQFF	TRBD2	NA	TRBV11-2	TRBJ2-1
TGTGCCAGCAGCCAGACCGGGACGGGGAATCAGCCCCAGCATTTT	CASSQTGTGNQPQHF	NA	NA	TRBV4-2	TRBJ1-5
TGCGCCAGCAGCCCCCGACCCGAAAACACTGAAGCTTTCTTT	CASSPRPENTEAFF	NA	NA	TRBV5-1	TRBJ1-1
TGTGCCACCAGCGAGGGGGGGGACTCCTACGAGCAGTACTTC	CATSEGGDSYEQYF	NA	NA	TRBV15	TRBJ2-7
TGCGCCAGCAGCGGGGGACAGGGTGGTGAAGCTTTCTTT	CASSGGQGGEAFF	TRBD1	NA	TRBV5-1	TRBJ1-1
TGTGCCACCAGCAGAGCAGGCGGGGGCATAATATCCTACAATGAGCAGTTCTTC	CATSRAGGGIISYNEQFF	NA	NA	TRBV15	TRBJ2-1
TGTGCCTGGAGTGAGGGTAGTCACTCTGGAAACACCATATATTTT	CAWSEGSHSGNTIYF	NA	NA	TRBV30	TRBJ1-3
TGTGCCAGCAGCCCCGTCGTGGGGTACACCGGGGAGCTGTTTTTT	CASSPVVGYTGELFF	NA	once	TRBV7-2	TRBJ2-2
TGTGCCAGCAGCCCCAGACAGGGGGGAGGGTATGGCTACACCTTC	CASSPRQGGGYGYTF	TRBD1	NA	TRBV5-5	TRBJ1-2
TGTGCCAGCAGCCAAGACCCATTTGAGACCCAGTACTTC	CASSQDPFETQYF	NA	once	TRBV4-2	TRBJ2-5
TGTGCCAGCAGCTTGAACAAGGGTTATACCCCCTCCTCTGGAAACACCATATATTTT	CASSLNKGYTPSSGNTIYF	NA	NA	TRBV5-6	TRBJ1-3
TGTGCCAGCAGGACGGCCGTAAAACTGTTTTTT	CASRTAVKLFF	NA	NA	TRBV2	TRBJ1-4
TGTGCCAGCAGTTTTGAGGGGCGGGGTAACTATGGCTACACCTTC	CASSFEGRGNYGYTF	NA	NA	TRBV27	TRBJ1-2
TGCGCCAGCACCCAGGGGTCCTCCTACGAGCAGTACTTC	CASTQGSSYEQYF	NA	NA	TRBV5-1	TRBJ2-7
TGCGCCAGCGGCGCCGCAGATACGCAGTATTTT	CASGAADTQYF	NA	NA	TRBV5-1	TRBJ2-3